This T cell receptor (beta chain) was recorded in a study of blood T cells in healthy people across ages. In germline, CDR1 is SQVTM, CDR2 ANQGSEA. V shed 3 bases and J shed 6 bases, with 15 bases lying between them. The CDR3 covers 14 residues. Combining a sample-barcoded 5' primer with a J-beta primer mix, a second PCR ran for roughly 7 to 12 cycles. TCRdb processed the 5' RACE reads anew with MiXCR; each CDR3 protein has one entry. The table includes about 1.5 million distinct CDR3 sequences, 42% detected once. This chain links TRBV29-1 with TRBJ2-1, with D hard to call. The TCR comes from a woman aged 18-35 years in good health. What was sequenced was blood. This chain's CDR3 is CSVDHWGESNEQFF. CDR3 in DNA: TGCAGCGTTGATCACTGGGGTGAAAGCAATGAGCAGTTCTTC.